In this sample, the clone carrying this T cell receptor (beta chain) turned up a few times. Its antigen remains unidentified. Isolation of PBMCs was performed on 9.5 to 10 ml fresh peripheral blood. RNA transcripts yielded amplified TCR beta CDR3 regions. RT-PCR in the first round (using the HTBI primer set) targeted the TCR CDR3. TCRdb reprocessed the multiplex PCR reads with MiXCR, giving one entry per CDR3 protein. This table has about half a million distinct CDR3 sequences, about 16% appearing once. CDR3 size: 16 residues. Germline V CDR1 and CDR2: ENHRY, SYGVKD. Deletions cut 4 bases from V and 5 bases from J, with 20 bases between. The sample originates from a study of T cells in Graves' hyperthyroidism and ophthalmopathy. In the study overall: Prior to any treatment, at the point of initial diagnosis, peripheral blood was collected. Study-wide results and caveats: Most expanded thyroid clonotypes above 0.001 also appeared in blood. Ophthalmopathy was identified by the model a median about six months ahead of onset.

The TCR comes from a woman younger than 45 with Graves' ophthalmopathy. Sequencing used blood. The chain uses TRBV10-3 and TRBJ2-5; the D gene is possibly TRBD2 (6 bases). The CDR3 loop reads CAISVTEEGRGETQYF. CDR3 bases: TGTGCCATCAGTGTAACCGAGGAGGGGCGTGGGGAGACCCAGTACTTC.